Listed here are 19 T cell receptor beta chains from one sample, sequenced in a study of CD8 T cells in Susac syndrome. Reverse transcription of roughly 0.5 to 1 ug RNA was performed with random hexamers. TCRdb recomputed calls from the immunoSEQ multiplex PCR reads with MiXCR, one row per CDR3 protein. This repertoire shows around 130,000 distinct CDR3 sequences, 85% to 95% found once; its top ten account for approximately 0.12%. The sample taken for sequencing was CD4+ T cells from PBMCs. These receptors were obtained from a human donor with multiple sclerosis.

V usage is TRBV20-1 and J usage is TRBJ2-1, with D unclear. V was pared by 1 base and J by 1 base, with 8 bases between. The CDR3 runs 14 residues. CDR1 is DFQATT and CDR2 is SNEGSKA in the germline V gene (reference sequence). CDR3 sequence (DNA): TGCAGTGCTAGAGTGGGGTTATCCTACAATGAGCAGTTCTTC. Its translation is CSARVGLSYNEQFF.

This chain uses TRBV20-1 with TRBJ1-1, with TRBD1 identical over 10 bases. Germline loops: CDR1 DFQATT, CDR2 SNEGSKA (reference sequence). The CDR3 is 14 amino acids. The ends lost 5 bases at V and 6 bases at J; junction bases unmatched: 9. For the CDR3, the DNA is TGCAGTGCTTCCGGGACAGGGGTTATGGCTGAAGCTTTCTTT. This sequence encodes CSASGTGVMAEAFF.

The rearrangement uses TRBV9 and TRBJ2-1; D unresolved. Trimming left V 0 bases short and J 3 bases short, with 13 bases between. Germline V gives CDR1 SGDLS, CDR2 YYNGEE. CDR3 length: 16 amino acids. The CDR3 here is CASSVERFGDYNEQFF. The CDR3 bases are TGTGCCAGCAGCGTAGAAAGGTTTGGGGACTACAATGAGCAGTTCTTC.

CDR3 amino acids: CASRRAGIDYEQYF. The CDR3 DNA follows: TGTGCCAGCAGACGAGCGGGTATCGACTACGAGCAGTACTTC. V is TRBV7-8 and J is TRBJ2-7, with D possibly matching TRBD2 (6 bases). Germline lookup yields CDR1 SGHVS and CDR2 FQNEAQ. V lost 6 bases and J lost 3, with 15 bases in between. The CDR3 runs to 14 residues.

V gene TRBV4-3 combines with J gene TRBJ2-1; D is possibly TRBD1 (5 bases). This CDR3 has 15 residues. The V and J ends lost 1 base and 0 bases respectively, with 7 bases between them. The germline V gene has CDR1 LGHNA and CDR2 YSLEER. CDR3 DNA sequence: TGCGCCAGCAGCCAAGGACAGAGCTCCTACAATGAGCAGTTCTTC. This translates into CASSQGQSSYNEQFF.

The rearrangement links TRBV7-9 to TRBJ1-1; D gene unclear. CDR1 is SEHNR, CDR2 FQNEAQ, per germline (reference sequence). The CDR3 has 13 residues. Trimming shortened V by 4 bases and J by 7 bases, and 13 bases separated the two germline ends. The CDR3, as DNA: TGTGCCAGCAGCTCGGACGTAGAGTTTGAAGCTTTCTTT. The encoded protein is CASSSDVEFEAFF.

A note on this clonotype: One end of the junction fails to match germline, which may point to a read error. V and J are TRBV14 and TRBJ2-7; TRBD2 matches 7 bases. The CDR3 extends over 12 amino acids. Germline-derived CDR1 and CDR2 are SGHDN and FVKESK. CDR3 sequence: CASSQDGGIRDF. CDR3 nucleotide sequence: TGTGCCAGCAGCCAAGACGGGGGGATCAGGGACTTC.

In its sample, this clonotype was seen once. The CDR3 sequence is CASNERQSNYGYTF. CDR3 coding DNA: TGTGCCAGCAACGAACGACAGTCTAACTATGGCTACACCTTC. The rearrangement uses TRBV7-9 and TRBJ1-2, with D possibly being TRBD1 (5 bases). The CDR3 is made up of 14 amino acids. Trimming pared 7 bases from V and 0 bases from J, leaving 12 bases between. The germline V gene has CDR1 SEHNR and CDR2 FQNEAQ (reference sequence).

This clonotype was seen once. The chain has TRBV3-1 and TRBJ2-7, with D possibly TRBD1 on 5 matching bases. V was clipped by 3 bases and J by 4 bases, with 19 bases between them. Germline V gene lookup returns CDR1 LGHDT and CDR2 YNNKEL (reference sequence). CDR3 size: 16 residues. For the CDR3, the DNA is TGTGCCAGCAGCCATGAATGGGGCCCCCGATCGTACGAGCAGTACTTC. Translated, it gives CASSHEWGPRSYEQYF.

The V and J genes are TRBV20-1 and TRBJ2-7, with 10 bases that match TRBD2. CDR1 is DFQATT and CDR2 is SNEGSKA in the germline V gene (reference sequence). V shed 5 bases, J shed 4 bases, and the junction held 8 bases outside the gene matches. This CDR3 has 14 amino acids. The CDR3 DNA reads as TGCAGTGCTCAGTTGGGACTAGCGAGATACGAGCAGTACTTC. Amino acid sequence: CSAQLGLARYEQYF.

CDR3 region: CASSPRGRGYEQYF. The CDR3 DNA reads TGTGCCAGCTCACCGAGGGGGAGGGGCTACGAGCAGTACTTC. The chain carries TRBV18 and TRBJ2-7; weak D call: TRBD2 (7 bases). This CDR3 is 14 amino acids long. V lost 3 bases, J lost 3 bases, and 12 bases lay in between. In germline, CDR1 is KGHSH, CDR2 LQKENI.

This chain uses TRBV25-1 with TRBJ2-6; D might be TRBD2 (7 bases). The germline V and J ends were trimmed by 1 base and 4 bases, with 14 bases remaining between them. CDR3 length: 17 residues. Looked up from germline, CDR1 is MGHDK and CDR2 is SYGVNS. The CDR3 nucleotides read TGTGCCAGCAGTGAATCCGTGGGGGGGCGCGGGGCCAACGTCCTGACTTTC. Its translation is CASSESVGGRGANVLTF.

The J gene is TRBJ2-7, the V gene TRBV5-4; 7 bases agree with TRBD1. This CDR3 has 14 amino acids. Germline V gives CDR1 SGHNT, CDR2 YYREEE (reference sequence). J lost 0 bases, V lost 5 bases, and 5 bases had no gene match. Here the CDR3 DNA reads TGTGCCAGCAGGACGGGACAGAGCTCCTACGAGCAGTACTTC. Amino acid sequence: CASRTGQSSYEQYF.

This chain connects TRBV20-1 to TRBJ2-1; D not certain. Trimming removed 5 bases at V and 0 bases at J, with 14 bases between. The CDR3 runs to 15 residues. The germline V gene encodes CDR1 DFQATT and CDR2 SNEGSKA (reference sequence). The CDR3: CSAPRLMSSYNEQFF. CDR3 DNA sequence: TGCAGTGCTCCCCGACTGATGAGCTCCTACAATGAGCAGTTCTTC.

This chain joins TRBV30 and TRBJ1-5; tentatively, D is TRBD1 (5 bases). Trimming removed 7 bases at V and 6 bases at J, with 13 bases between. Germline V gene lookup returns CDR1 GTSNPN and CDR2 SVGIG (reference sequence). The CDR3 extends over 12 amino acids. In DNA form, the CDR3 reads TGTGCCTCTCAACGGGGGTCTCAGCCCCAGCATTTT. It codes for CASQRGSQPQHF.

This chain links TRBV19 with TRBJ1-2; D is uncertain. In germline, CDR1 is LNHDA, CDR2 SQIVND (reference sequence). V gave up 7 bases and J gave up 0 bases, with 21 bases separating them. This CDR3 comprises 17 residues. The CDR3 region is CASNPRVAGRSNYGYTF. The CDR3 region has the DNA TGTGCCAGTAACCCTCGAGTAGCAGGCCGATCTAACTATGGCTACACCTTC.

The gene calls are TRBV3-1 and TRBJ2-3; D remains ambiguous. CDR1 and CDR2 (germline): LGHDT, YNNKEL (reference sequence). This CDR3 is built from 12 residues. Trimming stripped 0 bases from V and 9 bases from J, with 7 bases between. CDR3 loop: CASSQDVRTQYF. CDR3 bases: TGTGCCAGCAGCCAAGATGTCAGGACGCAGTATTTT.

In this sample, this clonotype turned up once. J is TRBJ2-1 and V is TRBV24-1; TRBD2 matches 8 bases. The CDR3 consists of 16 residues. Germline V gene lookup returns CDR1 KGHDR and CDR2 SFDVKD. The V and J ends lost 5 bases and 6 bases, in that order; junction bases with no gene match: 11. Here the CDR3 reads CATSGWGSGILNEQFF. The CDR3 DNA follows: TGTGCCACCAGTGGGTGGGGTAGCGGGATTCTCAATGAGCAGTTCTTC.

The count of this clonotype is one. The CDR3: CASSLAGKRETQYF. The CDR3 coding sequence is TGTGCCAGCAGCCTGGCGGGGAAGCGGGAGACCCAGTACTTC. The V gene is TRBV7-2, the J gene TRBJ2-5; possibly TRBD2 for D (6 bases). Looked up from germline, CDR1 is SGHTA and CDR2 is FQGNSA. V lost 5 bases to trimming and J lost 5 bases, with 15 bases between them. The CDR3 contains 14 residues.